This TCR beta chain derives from a study of shared clonotypes between healthy human individuals. The V end lost 1 base, the J end lost 6 bases, and 7 bases lay between the germline ends. The CDR3 has 12 residues. Per germline, CDR1 SGHRS and CDR2 YFSETQ. Study-wide results and caveats: An expected dependence of interdonor clonotype sharing on sequencing depth was noted.

Donors were healthy HIV-negative adults without recently reported acute infections or vaccinations. Into CD45RA+ naive and CD45RA-negative memory subsets, the CD4+ cells were split. As to this clone: The antigen is not known. The sample has other DNA sequences that encode this CDR3 too.

Genomic DNA belonging to each subset was distributed in equal measure over several immunoSEQ plates. Here immunoSEQ multiplex PCR was the method, and the copy in TCRdb shows in-frame clones only, minus some. The data hold about 2.4 million clones, with 80% to 95% observed a single time. The specimen sequenced was naive CD4+ T cells from PBMCs. As to subset: CD45RA+ positively selected. The gene calls are TRBV5-1 and TRBJ1-2; maybe TRBD1 (5 bases). The sequence came from a man aged 18 to 29 in good health. Some clones in this sample may be carry-over from other donors' samples. CDR3 amino acids: CASSLLGDGYTF. In nucleotides, the CDR3 is TGCGCCAGCAGCTTGTTGGGGGATGGCTACACCTTC.